These 25 T cell receptor beta chains were sequenced from one sample in a study of regulatory T cells in long-lasting Graves disease. Through Arm-PCR of CDR3 regions and iRepertoire HTBI primers, TCR beta libraries were built. Each CDR3 protein is one row after TCRdb ran MiXCR on the multiplex PCR reads. Of around 400,000 distinct CDR3 sequences in the sample, over 14% are singletons; the top ten hold about 7.8%. Specified time point: newly diagnosed GD, antithyroid drugs for less than 3 months. Isolated PBMC RNA provided the starting material for the TCR library. This same sample was also taken into another study, of T cells in Graves' hyperthyroidism and ophthalmopathy.

The sample in question was peripheral blood mononuclear cells (PBMCs), obtained at new diagnosis, from a patient treated with antithyroid drugs. The receptors originated from a woman aged 40 to 50 with Graves disease.

Many counts were recorded for this clonotype. The chain carries TRBV7-8 and TRBJ1-1; D ambiguous. Trimming took 2 bases from V and 1 from J, leaving 8 bases between them. Germline V gene data show CDR1 as SGHVS and CDR2 as FQNEAQ. The CDR3 spans 14 residues. The CDR3: CASSLPGRNTEAFF. The CDR3 DNA reads as TGTGCCAGCAGCTTACCGGGAAGGAACACTGAAGCTTTCTTT.

The chain carries TRBV28 and TRBJ2-1; 8 bases fit TRBD2. Germline loops: CDR1 MDHEN, CDR2 SYDVKM. V lost 5 bases to trimming and J lost 4 bases; unmatched junction nucleotides: 4. The CDR3 is 14 amino acids. This CDR3 is CASSTLAVYNEQFF. For the CDR3, the DNA is TGTGCCAGCAGTACACTAGCGGTGTACAATGAGCAGTTCTTC.

The V call is TRBV7-9, the J call TRBJ2-7; 11 nucleotides line up with TRBD1. After removal of 5 bases from V and 2 bases from J, the junction contained 5 bases not matched to a gene. This CDR3 is 15 amino acids long. CDR1 is SEHNR and CDR2 is FQNEAQ in the germline V gene (reference sequence). CDR3 sequence (DNA): TGTGCCAGCAGCAATGGACAGGGGGCAACCTACGAGCAGTACTTC. Translating gives CASSNGQGATYEQYF.

This clonotype occurred many times. V and J are TRBV3-1 and TRBJ1-1; D possibly corresponds to TRBD1 (6 bases). Germline-derived CDR1 and CDR2 are LGHDT and YNNKEL (reference sequence). V lost 4 bases, J lost 0 bases, and 18 bases lay in between. The CDR3 totals 17 residues. The CDR3 region is CASSPTLGDTMNTEAFF. The CDR3 DNA reads TGTGCCAGCAGCCCCACGCTCGGGGACACTATGAACACTGAAGCTTTCTTT.

The sample holds a few counts of this clonotype. One junction end disagrees with the germline gene, perhaps due to a read error. V usage is TRBV6-2 or TRBV6-3 and J usage is TRBJ2-1, with 7 bases that match TRBD1. Germline-derived CDR1 and CDR2 are MNHEY and SVGEGT. CDR3 length: 12 amino acids. DNA of the CDR3: TGTGCCACCGGACAGGCGCACAATGAGCGGTTCTTC. This codes for CATGQAHNERFF.

Many counts were recorded for this clonotype. This chain connects TRBV14 to TRBJ2-3; 10 bases line up with TRBD2. The CDR3 runs 15 residues. Losses at the gene ends were 2 bases for V and 4 bases for J; bases not matched to a gene: 3. Germline V gives CDR1 SGHDN, CDR2 FVKESK. Here the CDR3 DNA reads TGTGCCAGCAGCCAACTAGCGGGAGCGGCAGATACGCAGTATTTT. This sequence encodes CASSQLAGAADTQYF.

This clonotype was counted ten times or more. The V and J genes are TRBV11-3 and TRBJ2-7; 8 nucleotides line up with TRBD2. The CDR3 sequence is 13 residues long. Germline V lookup: CDR1 SGHNT, CDR2 YENEEA. Trimming removed 5 bases from V and 8 bases from J; junction bases left unmatched: 8. The CDR3 reads CASSPTGTSKQYF. CDR3 sequence (DNA): TGTGCCAGCAGCCCAACCGGGACTAGTAAGCAGTACTTC. Together with reference TRBV11-3 and TRBJ2-7, the CDR3 gives the full variable domain: EAGVVQSPRYKIIEKKQPVAFWCNPISGHNTLYWYLQNLGQGPELLIRYENEEAVDDSQLPKDRFSAERLKGVDSTLKIQPAELGDSAVYLCASSPTGTSKQYFGPGTRLTVT.

At least ten counts were recorded for this clonotype. The rearrangement uses TRBV5-1 and TRBJ2-1; the match to TRBD2 covers 12 bases. The CDR3 sequence is 16 residues long. Unmatched junction bases numbered 9, after V lost 4 bases and J lost 7 bases. Germline V CDR1 and CDR2: SGHRS, YFSETQ. CDR3 nucleotides: TGCGCCAGCAGCCGTAGGACTAGCGGGGCAAGGAATGAGCAGTTCTTC. Its protein is CASSRRTSGARNEQFF.

There are many counts of this clonotype. CDR3 protein: CASSFVNSALAGFNTDTQYF. The DNA for the CDR3 is TGTGCCAGCAGTTTTGTTAATAGCGCGTTAGCGGGTTTCAACACAGATACGCAGTATTTT. The chain combines TRBV28 with TRBJ2-3, with 7 bases lining up with TRBD2. This CDR3 spans 20 amino acids. V shed 3 bases and J 2 bases; nucleotides not matched to a gene: 20. Germline CDR1 is MDHEN and CDR2 is SYDVKM. The full variable domain, completed using reference TRBV28 and TRBJ2-3, is DVKVTQSSRYLVKRTGEKVFLECVQDMDHENMFWYRQDPGLGLRLIYFSYDVKMKEKGDIPEGYSVSREKKERFSLILESASTNQTSMYLCASSFVNSALAGFNTDTQYFGPGTRLTVL.

J is TRBJ2-7 and V is TRBV7-9; D may be TRBD2 (5 bases). V shed 4 bases and J shed 6 bases, with 13 bases lying between them. Germline loops: CDR1 SEHNR, CDR2 FQNEAQ (reference sequence). The CDR3 has 13 amino acids. CDR3 nucleotide sequence: TGTGCCAGCAGCTCTCGAGGGCCTGTCGAGCAGTACTTC. Its translation is CASSSRGPVEQYF.

This clonotype was counted ten times or more. The rearrangement joins TRBV7-9 to TRBJ2-5, with TRBD1 as a possible D gene (6 bases). This CDR3 is built from 14 residues. Per the germline V gene, CDR1 is SEHNR and CDR2 is FQNEAQ (reference sequence). Trimming took off 0 bases at V and 4 bases at J, with 9 bases between the two ends. DNA of the CDR3: TGTGCCAGCAGCTTAGCAGCAGGGGCAGAGACCCAGTACTTC. It translates to CASSLAAGAETQYF.

The J gene is TRBJ2-7, the V gene TRBV18, with 9 bases aligning to TRBD1. CDR1 KGHSH and CDR2 LQKENI come from the germline V gene. The CDR3 is 14 amino acids. V gave up 4 bases and J gave up 3 bases; unmatched junction bases: 4. CDR3: CASSLTDRGYEQYF. In DNA form, the CDR3 reads TGTGCCAGCTCACTTACGGACAGGGGCTACGAGCAGTACTTC.

In this sample, this clonotype is medium-sized (0.01 to 0.1%). The rearrangement links TRBV27 to TRBJ2-5, with D hard to call. The V end was cut by 2 bases, the J end by 5 bases, with 3 bases between. Per germline, CDR1 MNHEY and CDR2 SMNVEV (reference sequence). There are 11 residues in the CDR3. CDR3: CASSLGETQYF. CDR3 DNA: TGTGCCAGCAGTTTAGGGGAGACCCAGTACTTC.

This clonotype was observed at least ten times. The chain is built from TRBV7-6 and TRBJ1-1; 7 bases agree with TRBD1. V dropped 1 base and J dropped 4; count of bases not matched to a gene: 6. The CDR3 sequence is 15 residues long. Per the germline V gene, CDR1 is SGHVS and CDR2 is FNYEAQ. In DNA, the CDR3 is TGTGCCAGCAGCTTAGAGGGGGCAATGAGCACTGAAGCTTTCTTT. It is translated as CASSLEGAMSTEAFF.

This CDR3 is CASCPPTPLGNQPQHF. CDR3 DNA: TGCGCCAGCTGTCCGCCGACACCCCTGGGGAATCAGCCCCAGCATTTT. The gene calls are TRBV5-1 and TRBJ1-5; D is uncertain. Germline CDR1 SGHRS, CDR2 YFSETQ. The CDR3 has 16 residues. Between the trimmed V and J ends, which lost 7 bases and 4 bases, there was a span of 21 bases.

A word on this clonotype: This may stem from a read error, because a much larger clone lies one nucleotide away. The chain combines TRBV20-1 with TRBJ2-3; no reliable D call. There are 15 residues in the CDR3. The germline CDR1 and CDR2 sequences are DFQATT and SNEGSKA (reference sequence). With 3 bases removed from V and 6 bases from J, the gap between germline ends came to 19 bases. Here the CDR3 DNA reads TGCAGTGCTAGTTCCCCCTCCAGCTCGGAGGATACGCAGTATTTT. Its protein is CSASSPSSSEDTQYF.

This clonotype has ten or more counts. The chain combines TRBV12-3 or TRBV12-4 with TRBJ2-1; maybe TRBD1 (6 bases). This CDR3 has 14 amino acids. The germline V and J ends were trimmed by 1 base and 8 bases, with 12 bases remaining between them. The CDR3 region is CASSLGGGEDEQFF. The CDR3 region has the DNA TGTGCCAGCAGTTTAGGAGGGGGTGAGGATGAGCAGTTCTTC.

The genes are TRBV30 and TRBJ2-7; D tentatively fits TRBD1 or TRBD2 (5 bases each). Germline CDR1 is GTSNPN and CDR2 is SVGIG (reference sequence). The V end was cut by 4 bases, the J end by 0 bases, with 10 bases between. The CDR3 runs to 13 residues. The CDR3 DNA reads TGTGCCTGGATGGGGGTGGGCTCCTACGAGCAGTACTTC. Protein sequence: CAWMGVGSYEQYF.

This clonotype occurred many times. This chain links TRBV5-6 with TRBJ1-1, with D unresolved. The CDR3 has 16 amino acids. Per germline, CDR1 SGHDT and CDR2 YYEEEE. V lost 7 bases and J lost 0, with 19 bases in between. The CDR3 nucleotides read TGTGCCAGCGGCTGGGGTCGAGTGGGGATGAACACTGAAGCTTTCTTT. This codes for CASGWGRVGMNTEAFF.

This chain uses TRBV7-8 with TRBJ2-5, with TRBD1 identical over 7 bases. Per the germline V gene, CDR1 is SGHVS and CDR2 is FQNEAQ. The ends lost 2 bases at V and 5 bases at J; junction bases unmatched: 11. CDR3 length: 16 residues. CDR3 protein: CASSLRGTGTDETQYF. As DNA, the CDR3 is TGTGCCAGCAGCTTACGTGGTACCGGGACAGACGAGACCCAGTACTTC. Looking up the rest from reference TRBV7-8 and TRBJ2-5 gives the full variable domain: GAGVSQSPRYKVAKRGQDVALRCDPISGHVSLFWYQQALGQGPEFLTYFQNEAQLDKSGLPSDRFFAERPEGSVSTLKIQRTQQEDSAVYLCASSLRGTGTDETQYFGPGTRLLVL.

This clonotype occurred many times. The rearrangement uses TRBV5-1 and TRBJ2-1; the D gene could be TRBD1 or TRBD2 (5 bases each). In germline, CDR1 is SGHRS, CDR2 YFSETQ. This CDR3 spans 15 amino acids. Trimming cost V 5 bases and J 0 bases, with 12 bases left between them. CDR3 region: CASSTGTSSYNEQFF. The CDR3 coding sequence is TGCGCCAGCAGTACGGGGACCAGCTCCTACAATGAGCAGTTCTTC.

The chain is built from TRBV20-1 and TRBJ2-7; 9 bases align to TRBD1. Trimming cost V 0 bases and J 0 bases; bases outside gene matches: 3. Germline CDR1 and CDR2: DFQATT and SNEGSKA (reference sequence). The CDR3 covers 15 residues. CDR3 bases: TGCAGTGCTAGAGAGCGGGACAGGGTCTCCTACGAGCAGTACTTC. Its translation: CSARERDRVSYEQYF.

This clonotype appeared many times. V usage is TRBV5-1 and J usage is TRBJ2-1; D is unclear. Per germline, CDR1 SGHRS and CDR2 YFSETQ. This CDR3 region has 13 residues. Trimming took off 7 bases at V and 4 bases at J, with 12 bases between the two ends. The CDR3 sequence: CASSGVAYNEQFF. The DNA for the CDR3 is TGCGCCAGCTCTGGGGTAGCTTACAATGAGCAGTTCTTC.

This clonotype came up many times. CDR3 region: CASSLTAGESVSDEQFF. The CDR3 DNA reads TGTGCCAGCAGTTTAACCGCGGGAGAGAGTGTTTCGGATGAGCAGTTCTTC. J is TRBJ2-1 and V is TRBV12-3 or TRBV12-4, with 7 positions matching TRBD2. The CDR3 runs to 17 residues. The V segment lost 2 bases and the J segment 8 bases; nucleotides outside the gene matches: 15.

This clonotype was recorded many times. The chain is built from TRBV30 and TRBJ2-2; D is possibly TRBD2 (5 bases). The CDR3 runs 14 residues. V was shortened by 3 bases and J by 7 bases, with 15 bases between the two germline ends. Germline V CDR1 and CDR2: GTSNPN, SVGIG (reference sequence). The CDR3 sequence is CAWSKDFLGGELFF. CDR3 nucleotide sequence: TGTGCCTGGAGCAAGGACTTTCTTGGCGGGGAGCTGTTTTTT.